The clone carrying this TCR beta chain was seen many times. Trimming cost V 1 base and J 0 bases, with 15 bases left between them. The CDR3 extends over 18 amino acids. CDR1 SEHNR and CDR2 FQNEAQ come from the germline V gene (reference sequence). These data come from a study of HIV-infected patients and healthy controls. All unsorted peripheral T cells were captured because whole blood was used without fractionation. cDNA was made from approximately 0.55 ug RNA using alpha and beta constant primers. Each of the alpha and beta chains got its own library through chain-specific third strand synthesis with indices. TCRdb called the 5' RACE reads again in MiXCR, with one record for every CDR3 protein. The repertoire holds about 12,000 distinct CDR3 sequences, with 8% to 9.5% as singletons.

This receptor was obtained from an adult with HIV infection. The donor label of this sample is uncertain. The chain joins TRBV7-9 to TRBJ1-4; unclear D gene. The sample consisted of blood, taken before antiretroviral therapy. The CDR3 protein is CASSLDSPSPATNEKLFF. CDR3 coding DNA: TGTGCCAGCAGCTTAGATAGTCCCTCACCAGCAACTAATGAAAAACTGTTTTTT.